The clone carrying this TCR beta chain was detected a few times. The antigen is unknown. One end of the junction varies from germline; a read error may be responsible. The sample originates from a study of blood T cells in healthy people across ages. Findings of the study overall: Diversity was estimated from one million T cells, and these estimates were considered underestimates. Naive CD4+ cells and diversity were both higher in long-lived donors than in aged donors.

A sample-barcoded 5' primer and a J-beta primer mix were used in a second PCR of about 6 to 12 cycles. TCRdb passed the 5' RACE reads through MiXCR, listing each CDR3 protein once. The sample includes 500,000 to 600,000 distinct CDR3 sequences, roughly 29% of them seen just once. CDR3 length equals 16 residues. Germline V lookup: CDR1 LNHDA, CDR2 SQIVND (reference sequence). Source material: blood. V and J are TRBV19 and TRBJ2-5; 8 bases map to TRBD1. The sequence was collected from a woman aged 70-85 years in good health. The CDR3 nucleotides are TGTGTCAGTAGTATAGATCGGACAGGGCAAGGGGAGACCCAGTACTTC. As protein: CVSSIDRTGQGETQYF.